This T cell receptor beta chain was obtained from a study of OX40 agonist ivuxolimab in advanced cancers. On the study more broadly: Patients in dose escalation had liver, melanoma, kidney or head and neck cancers.

Repertoires were generated with immunoSEQ multiplex PCR, while TCRdb's copy carries only in-frame clones and drops some. There are under 20,000 clones in the sample; roughly two thirds occur only once, and 24% lies in the top ten. With 3 bases clipped from V and 4 bases from J, the junction kept 13 bases outside the gene matches. The CDR3 extends over 17 amino acids. Per germline, CDR1 SGHVS and CDR2 FQNEAQ. This clone appeared a single time. This receptor was identified in an adult with an advanced solid tumor such as melanoma, head and neck, liver or kidney cancer. Source: CD4+ or CD8+ T cells sorted from blood, taken in a trial of the OX40 agonist ivuxolimab. J is TRBJ2-3 and V is TRBV7-8; 7 nucleotides line up with TRBD2. The CDR3 sequence: CASSLFGRRGRSDTQYF. The CDR3 DNA is TGTGCCAGCAGCTTGTTTGGGAGGCGGGGGAGGTCAGATACGCAGTATTTT.